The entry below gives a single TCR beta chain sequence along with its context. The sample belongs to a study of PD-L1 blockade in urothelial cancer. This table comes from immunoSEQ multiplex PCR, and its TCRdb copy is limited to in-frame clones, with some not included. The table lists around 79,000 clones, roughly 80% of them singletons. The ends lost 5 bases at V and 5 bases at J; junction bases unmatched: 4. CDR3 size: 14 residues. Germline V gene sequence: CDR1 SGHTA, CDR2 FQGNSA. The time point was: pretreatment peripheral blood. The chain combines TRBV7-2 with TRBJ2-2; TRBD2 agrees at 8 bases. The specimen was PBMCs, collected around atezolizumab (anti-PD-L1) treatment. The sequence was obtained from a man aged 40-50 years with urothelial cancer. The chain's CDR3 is CASSRTSGTGELFF. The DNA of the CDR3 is TGTGCCAGCAGCAGAACTAGCGGAACCGGGGAGCTGTTTTTT. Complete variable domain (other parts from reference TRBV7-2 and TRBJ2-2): GAGVSQSPSNKVTEKGKDVELRCDPISGHTALYWYRQSLGQGLEFLIYFQGNSAPDKSGLPSDRFSAERTGGSVSTLTIQRTQQEDSAVYLCASSRTSGTGELFFGEGSRLTVL.